This T cell receptor (beta chain) originates from a study of blood T cell repertoires in COVID-19. Overall study context: Acute and convalescent COVID-19 specimens originated in the United States, Italy and Spain. T cells, B-cell-depleted T cells, or PBMCs provided the cDNA or gDNA that served as material.

In the source study's methods: Quantification of nucleated cells was approximated via reference gene primer amplification. Clones were sequenced by immunoSEQ multiplex PCR, and TCRdb holds only the in-frame ones, with some missing. V, J and clone size are those of that table, while D and trimming were read from the DNA. The sample has roughly 250,000 clones, 83% seen once. This clone has a handful of counts. CDR3 length: 14 residues. The germline CDR1 and CDR2 sequences are MDHEN and SYDVKM. The V end was cut by 5 bases, the J end by 8 bases, with 18 bases between. The TCR originated in a woman aged 50 to 60 with acute or convalescent COVID-19. The sample consisted of peripheral blood. V is TRBV28 and J is TRBJ1-2, with D maybe TRBD1 (5 bases). CDR3 region: CASSHGGTQLGYTF. The CDR3, as DNA: TGTGCCAGCAGTCACGGGGGTACCCAACTAGGCTACACCTTC.